A few counts support the clone carrying this TCR beta chain. The antigen is undetermined. These data come from a study of beta chain features in type 1 diabetes. CDR1 is MGHDK, CDR2 SYGVNS, per germline. The CDR3 loop spans 12 amino acids. V lost 1 base, J lost 6 bases, and 3 bases lay in between. The study reverse transcribed the entire isolated RNA, so it sequenced expressed TCRB transcripts. Sequenced by immunoSEQ multiplex PCR; TCRdb stores in-frame clones only, minus some. The sample yields roughly 280,000 clones, roughly 24% seen once. Using CD45RO/CCR7/CD25/CD127/CD95/CD27, CD4+ naive, central memory, regulatory and stem cell-like memory cells were sorted. Study observations and caveats: Shortening that was moderate but significant affected the TCRB CDR3s of Type 1 diabetes patients in all four CD4+ subsets.

Material: naive CD4+ T cells from blood. The chain is built from TRBV25-1 and TRBJ2-2, with D unresolved. The sequence came from a woman in her twenties or thirties with type 1 diabetes. CDR3 loop: CASSEFSGELFF. CDR3 in DNA: TGTGCCAGCAGTGAATTCTCCGGGGAGCTGTTTTTT.